This T cell receptor beta chain derives from a study of blood T cell repertoires in COVID-19. On the study more broadly: Acute-phase and convalescent COVID-19 samples originated in the United States, Italy and Spain.

Original methodology: Reference gene primer amplification in the assay estimated nucleated cell counts. Produced via immunoSEQ multiplex PCR; TCRdb's table is partial and in-frame only. Clonal size and the V and J genes are those of that table, whereas D and trimming came from the DNA. This sample has 250,000 to 300,000 clones, with around nine tenths found just once. During active infection, Seattle patients enrolled and were then monitored through disease. Between the trimmed V and J ends, which lost 4 bases and 0 bases, there was a span of 15 bases. The CDR3 is 16 residues long. The V gene's germline CDR1 is LGHDT and CDR2 YNNKEL (reference sequence). This clone was seen only a few times.

The rearrangement joins TRBV3-1 (or the pseudogene TRBV3-2) to TRBJ1-2, with TRBD1 as a possible D gene (5 bases). The origin of this receptor is a woman between 55 and 75 years old with COVID-19, enrolled during active disease. The sequenced sample was peripheral blood. CDR3 protein: CASSPGTILANYGYTF. CDR3 nucleotide sequence: TGTGCCAGCAGCCCCGGGACTATCTTAGCTAACTATGGCTACACCTTC.